The rows below give T cell receptor beta chains drawn from one sample of a study of spatial heterogeneity in lung cancer. TCRdb passed the 5' RACE reads through MiXCR, listing each CDR3 protein once. The sample lists over 10,000 distinct CDR3 sequences; 12% to 15% were seen once. The sequencing used PBMCs, collected at surgery. Receptors were obtained from a male donor with early-stage non-small cell lung cancer. Each CDR3 is given with its conserved first and last residue. Each record gives: J gene, D gene, clone size, V gene, CDR3 protein, CDR3 DNA. A D gene is named only where the DNA matches it firmly. Rows give clone size only sometimes, using once, few, many, or a class for an expanded clone.

>TRBJ2-5|-|few|TRBV20-1
CSAFSGTQETQYF
TGCAGTGCTTTCTCGGGAACCCAAGAGACCCAGTACTTC
>TRBJ2-5|TRBD2|many|TRBV20-1
CSATLAGARETQYF
TGCAGTGCTACCCTAGCGGGGGCCCGAGAGACCCAGTACTTC
>TRBJ1-5|-|-|TRBV5-6
CASSLVGDPQPQHF
TGTGCCAGCAGCTTGGTGGGGGACCCTCAGCCCCAGCATTTT
>TRBJ1-5|TRBD1|few|TRBV5-1
CASSLGQGVNQPQHF
TGCGCCAGCAGCCTCGGACAGGGTGTAAATCAGCCCCAGCATTTT
>TRBJ2-1|-|few|TRBV28
CASSPPEWGEQFF
TGTGCCAGCAGCCCCCCCGAGTGGGGTGAGCAGTTCTTC
>TRBJ2-2|TRBD2|few|TRBV28
CASSFSGGPTGELFF
TGTGCCAGCAGTTTTAGCGGGGGGCCCACCGGGGAGCTGTTTTTT
>TRBJ2-7|TRBD1|many|TRBV4-3
CASSLSGTGPYEQYF
TGCGCCAGCAGCTTATCCGGGACAGGGCCCTACGAGCAGTACTTC
>TRBJ1-6|TRBD1|few|TRBV4-1
CASSLDRVGSPLHF
TGCGCCAGCAGCCTCGACAGGGTCGGTTCACCCCTCCACTTT
>TRBJ2-7|-|-|TRBV2
CASSEIGRPSEQYF
TGTGCCAGCAGTGAGATAGGGCGACCCAGCGAGCAGTACTTC
>TRBJ2-5|TRBD2|-|TRBV7-2
CASSWGRGTEETQYF
TGTGCCAGCAGCTGGGGGAGGGGAACGGAAGAGACCCAGTACTTC
>TRBJ2-7|-|few|TRBV10-1
CASSETGYEQYF
TGCGCCAGCAGTGAGACGGGCTACGAGCAGTACTTC
>TRBJ2-3|-|-|TRBV2
CASMKGGDTDTQYF
TGTGCCAGCATGAAGGGGGGGGATACAGATACGCAGTATTTT
>TRBJ2-5|-|many|TRBV5-1
CASSLSAGQETQYF
TGCGCCAGCAGCTTGTCGGCAGGGCAAGAGACCCAGTACTTC
>TRBJ2-1|-|few|TRBV11-2
CASSLDLEQFF
TGTGCCAGCAGCTTAGATCTCGAGCAGTTCTTC
>TRBJ2-1|-|many|TRBV5-1
CASSWSTGMGTYNEQFF
TGCGCCAGCAGCTGGTCTACAGGGATGGGGACATACAATGAGCAGTTCTTC
>TRBJ2-5|TRBD1|-|TRBV5-1
CASSFSGTGEETQYF
TGCGCCAGCAGCTTTTCCGGGACAGGGGAAGAGACCCAGTACTTC
>TRBJ1-1|-|many|TRBV27
CASSLGEGTEAFF
TGTGCCAGCAGTTTAGGAGAGGGAACTGAAGCTTTCTTT
>TRBJ2-1|TRBD2|many|TRBV4-3
CASSQDPASGGDEQFF
TGCGCCAGCAGCCAAGATCCCGCTAGCGGGGGAGATGAGCAGTTCTTC
>TRBJ1-6|-|many|TRBV21-1
CASSSWGTPLHF
TGTGCCAGCAGCTCCTGGGGAACACCCCTCCACTTT
>TRBJ2-7|-|many|TRBV7-2
CASSLEPGSYEQYF
TGTGCCAGCAGCTTAGAGCCGGGATCCTACGAGCAGTACTTC
>TRBJ2-1|-|many|TRBV11-2
CASSLGQLDEQFF
TGTGCCAGCAGCTTAGGGCAATTGGATGAGCAGTTCTTC
>TRBJ2-1|-|few|TRBV2
CASSEVQYNEQFF
TGTGCCAGCAGTGAAGTACAGTACAATGAGCAGTTCTTC
>TRBJ1-5|TRBD1|-|TRBV24-1
CATCDSQGDAIYQPQHF
TGTGCCACCTGTGACTCCCAGGGGGACGCAATCTATCAGCCCCAGCATTTT
>TRBJ2-1|-|once|TRBV20-1
CSASWTDYNEQFF
TGCAGTGCTAGCTGGACAGATTACAATGAGCAGTTCTTC
>TRBJ2-3|TRBD1|-|TRBV28
CASSSTGWGQGFTDTQYF
TGTGCCAGCAGTTCCACCGGTTGGGGACAGGGTTTCACAGATACGCAGTATTTT
>TRBJ2-7|-|many|TRBV6-5
CASSYSRQYEQYF
TGTGCCAGCAGTTACTCGAGACAGTACGAGCAGTACTTC
>TRBJ2-5|-|few|TRBV29-1
CSVEVGGGGETQYF
TGCAGCGTTGAAGTCGGTGGTGGCGGAGAGACCCAGTACTTC
>TRBJ2-5|TRBD1|many|TRBV5-1
CASSFRGQEETQYF
TGCGCCAGCAGCTTTCGTGGACAGGAAGAGACCCAGTACTTC
>TRBJ2-7|-|-|TRBV20-1
CSVPGRRGPPYEQYF
TGCAGTGTTCCAGGAAGGCGGGGGCCTCCCTACGAGCAGTACTTC
>TRBJ2-7|-|-|TRBV29-1
CSVEAPGLTYYEQYF
TGCAGCGTTGAAGCGCCGGGCCTAACTTACTACGAGCAGTACTTC
>TRBJ1-4|-|-|TRBV7-9
CASSLVVGIGRSEKLFF
TGTGCCAGCAGCTTAGTAGTGGGGATCGGCCGGTCAGAAAAACTGTTTTTT
>TRBJ2-1|-|-|TRBV7-9
CASSSPHGIYNEQFF
TGTGCCAGCAGCTCACCCCACGGGATTTACAATGAGCAGTTCTTC
>TRBJ2-7|-|few|TRBV3-1
CASSLNGVTYEQYF
TGTGCCAGCAGCCTAAACGGGGTAACCTACGAGCAGTACTTC
>TRBJ2-5|TRBD1|-|TRBV27
CASSHRGLETQYF
TGTGCCAGCAGCCACAGGGGGCTGGAGACCCAGTACTTC
>TRBJ2-5|-|many|TRBV11-2
CASSLAPQETQYF
TGTGCCAGCAGCTTAGCCCCCCAAGAGACCCAGTACTTC
>TRBJ2-7|-|-|TRBV6-2/TRBV6-3
CASRTPAYEQYF
TGTGCCAGCAGGACTCCAGCCTACGAGCAGTACTTC
>TRBJ1-1|TRBD1|many|TRBV7-8
CASSPGTAYTEAFF
TGTGCCAGCAGCCCCGGGACAGCATACACTGAAGCTTTCTTT
>TRBJ2-3|-|few|TRBV2
CASLGGRGSTDTQYF
TGTGCCAGCCTTGGGGGGCGGGGAAGCACAGATACGCAGTATTTT
>TRBJ1-1|-|many|TRBV12-3/TRBV12-4
CASSVQTNTEAFF
TGTGCCAGCAGCGTCCAGACGAACACTGAAGCTTTCTTT
>TRBJ2-1|-|-|TRBV6-2/TRBV6-3
CASGTQSRPSYNEQFF
TGTGCCTCCGGGACGCAAAGTCGTCCTTCCTACAATGAGCAGTTCTTC
>TRBJ2-1|-|-|TRBV7-2
CASSLVPSRGFF
TGTGCCAGCAGCTTAGTCCCATCTAGAGGGTTCTTC
>TRBJ2-2|TRBD1|-|TRBV12-3/TRBV12-4
CASRPSGGGTGELFF
TGTGCCAGCAGACCGTCAGGGGGCGGAACCGGGGAGCTGTTTTTT
>TRBJ2-3|-|once|TRBV20-1
CSARDPGASADTQYF
TGCAGTGCTAGAGACCCCGGGGCTAGCGCAGATACGCAGTATTTT
>TRBJ1-1|-|few|TRBV7-9
CASSLQALPTEAFF
TGTGCCAGCAGCTTACAGGCGTTACCCACTGAAGCTTTCTTT
>TRBJ2-7|-|many|TRBV3-1
CASSQATATYEQYF
TGTGCCAGCAGCCAAGCAACAGCTACCTACGAGCAGTACTTC
>TRBJ2-7|-|-|TRBV10-2
CASLSRRRDEQYF
TGCGCCAGCCTAAGCAGGCGTCGCGACGAGCAGTACTTC
>TRBJ1-1|TRBD1|-|TRBV20-1
CSARDRENTEAFF
TGCAGTGCTAGGGACAGGGAGAACACTGAAGCTTTCTTT
>TRBJ1-2|-|many|TRBV28
CASSSGMDYGYTF
TGTGCCAGCAGTTCAGGGATGGACTATGGCTACACCTTC